This TCR beta chain is from a study of shared clonotypes between healthy human individuals. Germline values: CDR1 SGHRS, CDR2 YFSETQ. CDR3 size: 14 residues. V lost 1 base and J 1 base, leaving 8 bases between the germline ends. Samples left unsorted employed some 100 million PBMCs for genomic DNA. The study ran the assay at deep level. As originally analysed: With immunoSEQ giving junction-only sequences and no quality scores, filtering differed. Sequencing used immunoSEQ multiplex PCR; TCRdb keeps in-frame clones, though not all of them. That table supplies the V and J calls and clone size; D and trimming were determined from the DNA. Here the sample spans about 490,000 clones, roughly 85% being singletons.

The rearrangement joins TRBV5-1 to TRBJ1-1; D is possibly TRBD1 (5 bases). The source of this sequence is a woman aged 35 to 49 in good health. Some clones in this sample may be carry-over from other donors' samples. What was sequenced was PBMCs. CDR3 in amino acids: CASSLRQKNTEAFF. For the CDR3, the DNA is TGCGCCAGCAGCTTGCGACAGAAGAACACTGAAGCTTTCTTT.